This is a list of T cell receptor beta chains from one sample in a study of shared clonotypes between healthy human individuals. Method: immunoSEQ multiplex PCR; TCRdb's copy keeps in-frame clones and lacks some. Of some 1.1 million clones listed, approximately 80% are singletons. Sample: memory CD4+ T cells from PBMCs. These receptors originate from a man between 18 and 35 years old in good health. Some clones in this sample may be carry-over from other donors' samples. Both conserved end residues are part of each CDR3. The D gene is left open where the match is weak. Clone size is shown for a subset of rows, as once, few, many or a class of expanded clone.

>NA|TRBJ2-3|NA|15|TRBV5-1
TGCGCCAGCAGCTTCGGGACTGTAGATCTGGATACGCAGTATTTT
CASSFGTVDLDTQYF
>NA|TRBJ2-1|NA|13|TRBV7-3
TGTGCCAGCAGCACGGACGGTTACAATGAGCAGTTCTTC
CASSTDGYNEQFF
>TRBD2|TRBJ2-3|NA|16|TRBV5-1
TGCGCCAGCAGCTTGATGACTAGCGGTGCCACAGATACGCAGTATTTT
CASSLMTSGATDTQYF
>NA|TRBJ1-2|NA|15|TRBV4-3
TGCGCCAGCAGCCAAGATGGGGCAGGGATAAGCGGCTACACCTTC
CASSQDGAGISGYTF
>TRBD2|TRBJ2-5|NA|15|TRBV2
TGTGCCAGCAGGGCGGGTAGTTTGGGGGAGGGGACCCAGTACTTC
CASRAGSLGEGTQYF
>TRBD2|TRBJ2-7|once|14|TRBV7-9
TGTGCCAGCAGCTTAGTAGCGGGGTCCTACGAGCAGTACTTC
CASSLVAGSYEQYF
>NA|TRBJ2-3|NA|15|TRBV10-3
TGTGCCATCAGTGCAAAGGGGGGGAGCACAGATACGCAGTATTTT
CAISAKGGSTDTQYF
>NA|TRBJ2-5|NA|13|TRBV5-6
TGTGCCAGCAGCCTCTCCCCGACCCCGCCTCAGTACTTC
CASSLSPTPPQYF
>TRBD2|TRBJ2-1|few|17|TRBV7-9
TGTGCCAGCAGCCCCACATCTAGCGGGGGGTTTTACAATGAGCAGTTCTTC
CASSPTSSGGFYNEQFF
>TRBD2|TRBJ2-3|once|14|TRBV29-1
TGCAGCGGCCATAGCGGGAGGGATGCAGATACGCAGTATTTT
CSGHSGRDADTQYF
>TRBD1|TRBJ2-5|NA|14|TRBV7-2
TGTGCCAGCAGCTTGGACAGGGGGAGGGAGACCCAGTACTTC
CASSLDRGRETQYF
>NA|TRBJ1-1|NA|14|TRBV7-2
TGTGCCAGCAGCTTCACCTCCTTGAACACTGAAGCTTTCTTT
CASSFTSLNTEAFF
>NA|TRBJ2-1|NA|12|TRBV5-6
TGTGCCAGCAGCCGCTTAGGCTATGAGCAGTTCTTC
CASSRLGYEQFF
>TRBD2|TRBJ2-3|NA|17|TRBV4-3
TGCGCCAGCAGCCAACTAGCGGGCCGGAGTAGCACAGATACGCAGTATTTT
CASSQLAGRSSTDTQYF
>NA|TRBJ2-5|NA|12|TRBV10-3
TGTGCCATCAGTGGGGGGTCAGAGACCCAGTACTTC
CAISGGSETQYF
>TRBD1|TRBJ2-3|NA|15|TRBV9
TGTGCCAGCAGCCCCCGGACAGGGATGACAGATACGCAGTATTTT
CASSPRTGMTDTQYF
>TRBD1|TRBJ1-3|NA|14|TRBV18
TGTGCCAGCTCACAGACAGGGGCTGGAAACACCATATATTTT
CASSQTGAGNTIYF
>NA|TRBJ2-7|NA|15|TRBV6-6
TGTGCCAGCAGTTACAGCAGGGGTGGGGGAGGCGAGCAGTACTTC
CASSYSRGGGGEQYF
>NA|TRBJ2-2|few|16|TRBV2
TGTGCCAGCAGTGAAGGGAACAGGGCGGGCACCGGGGAGCTGTTTTTT
CASSEGNRAGTGELFF
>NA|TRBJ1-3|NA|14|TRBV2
TGTGCCAGCAGTGCCGACAGGCCTGGAAACACCATATATTTT
CASSADRPGNTIYF
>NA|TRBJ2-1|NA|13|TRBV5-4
TGTGCCAGCAGCTGGGAATCGTACAATGAGCAGTTCTTC
CASSWESYNEQFF
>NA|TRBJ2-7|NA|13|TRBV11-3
TGTGCCAGCGCTTACAGGGAGCGGAGCGAGCAGTACTTC
CASAYRERSEQYF
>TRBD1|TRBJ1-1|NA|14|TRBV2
TGTGCCAGCAGTGACGACAGGGGAGGCTCTGAAGCTTTCTTT
CASSDDRGGSEAFF
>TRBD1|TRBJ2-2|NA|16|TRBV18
TGTGCCAGCTCAGAGCAGGGGGCAGTGAACACCGGGGAGCTGTTTTTT
CASSEQGAVNTGELFF
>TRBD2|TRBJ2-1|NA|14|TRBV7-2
TGTGCCAGCAGCTTAAGACTAGCGGGAACCCCTCCGTTCTTC
CASSLRLAGTPPFF
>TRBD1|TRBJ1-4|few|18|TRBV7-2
TGTGCCAGCAGCCTCAGAGGGATTGGACAGGTGCCAAATGAAAAACTGTTTTTT
CASSLRGIGQVPNEKLFF
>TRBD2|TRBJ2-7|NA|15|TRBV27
TGTGCCAGGAGAAAGACTAGCGGGAGTGATTACGAGCAGTACTTC
CARRKTSGSDYEQYF
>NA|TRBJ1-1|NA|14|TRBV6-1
TGTGCCAGCAGCGCACGACAGCTGAACACTGAAGCTTTCTTT
CASSARQLNTEAFF
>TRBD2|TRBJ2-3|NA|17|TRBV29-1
TGCAGCGTTGAGACTAGCGGGAGGTCCCGGGTGGCAGATACGCAGTATTTT
CSVETSGRSRVADTQYF
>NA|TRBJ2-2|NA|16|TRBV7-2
TGTGCCAGCACCTTGCCGGTACTCCTTACAACCGGGGAGCTGTTTTTT
CASTLPVLLTTGELFF
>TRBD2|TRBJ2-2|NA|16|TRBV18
TGTGCCAGCTCATCGCGACTAGCGGAGAACACCGGGGAGCTGTTTTTT
CASSSRLAENTGELFF
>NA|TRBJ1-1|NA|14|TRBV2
TGTGCCAGCACCCTTCTGGGACAAGGCACTGAAGCTTTCTTT
CASTLLGQGTEAFF
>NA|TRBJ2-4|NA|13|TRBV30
TGTGCCTGGAGTGCTGGGGCCAAAAACATTCAGTACTTC
CAWSAGAKNIQYF
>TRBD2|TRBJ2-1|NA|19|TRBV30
TGTGCCTGGAGTCCCCGACCCGGGACTAGCGGGGGGTTATACAATGAGCAGTTCTTC
CAWSPRPGTSGGLYNEQFF
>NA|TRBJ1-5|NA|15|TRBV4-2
TGTGCCAGCAGCCAATCGGGAGAGGGCAATCAGCCCCAGCATTTT
CASSQSGEGNQPQHF